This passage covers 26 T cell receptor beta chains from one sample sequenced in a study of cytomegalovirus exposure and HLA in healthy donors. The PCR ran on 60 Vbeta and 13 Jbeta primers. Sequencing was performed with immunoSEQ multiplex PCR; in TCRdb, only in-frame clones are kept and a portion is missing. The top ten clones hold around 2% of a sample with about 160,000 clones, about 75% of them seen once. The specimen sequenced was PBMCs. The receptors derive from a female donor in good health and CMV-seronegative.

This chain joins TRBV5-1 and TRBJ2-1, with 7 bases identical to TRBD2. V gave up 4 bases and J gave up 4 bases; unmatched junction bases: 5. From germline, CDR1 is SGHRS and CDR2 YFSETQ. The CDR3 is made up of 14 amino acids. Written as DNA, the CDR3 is TGCGCCAGCAGCGGCGCTAGCGGTTACAATGAGCAGTTCTTC. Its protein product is CASSGASGYNEQFF.

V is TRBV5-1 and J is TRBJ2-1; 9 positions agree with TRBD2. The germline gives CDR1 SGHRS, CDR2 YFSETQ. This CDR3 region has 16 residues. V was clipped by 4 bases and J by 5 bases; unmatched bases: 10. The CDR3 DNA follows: TGCGCCAGCAGCAAGACTTCGGGACTAGCCAACAATGAGCAGTTCTTC. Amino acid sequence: CASSKTSGLANNEQFF.

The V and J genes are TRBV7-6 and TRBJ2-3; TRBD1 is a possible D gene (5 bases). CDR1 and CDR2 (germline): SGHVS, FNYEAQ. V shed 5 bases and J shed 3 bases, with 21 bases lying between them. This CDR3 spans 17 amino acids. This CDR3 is CASSPDSLTSWTDTQYF. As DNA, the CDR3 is TGTGCCAGCAGCCCCGACAGCCTTACCTCTTGGACAGATACGCAGTATTTT.

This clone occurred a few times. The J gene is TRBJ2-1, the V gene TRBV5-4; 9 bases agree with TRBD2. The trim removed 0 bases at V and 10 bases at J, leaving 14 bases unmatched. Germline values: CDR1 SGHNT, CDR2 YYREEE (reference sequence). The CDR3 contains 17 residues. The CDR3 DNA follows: TGTGCCAGCAGCTTGGGGAATGCGCGGGGGGGCTTAGGGGAGCAGTTCTTC. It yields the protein CASSLGNARGGLGEQFF.

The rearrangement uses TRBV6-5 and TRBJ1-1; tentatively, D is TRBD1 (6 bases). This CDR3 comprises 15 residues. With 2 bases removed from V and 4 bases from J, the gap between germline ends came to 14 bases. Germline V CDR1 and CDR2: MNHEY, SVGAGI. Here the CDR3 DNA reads TGTGCCAGCAGTTACGAGGGGGGGTTAGGCACTGAAGCTTTCTTT. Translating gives CASSYEGGLGTEAFF.

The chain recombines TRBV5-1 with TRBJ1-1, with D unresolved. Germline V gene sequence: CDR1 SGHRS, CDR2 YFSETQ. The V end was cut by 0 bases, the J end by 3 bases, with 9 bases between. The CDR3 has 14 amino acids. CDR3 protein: CASSLERVDTEAFF. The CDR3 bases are TGCGCCAGCAGCTTGGAGAGGGTGGACACTGAAGCTTTCTTT.

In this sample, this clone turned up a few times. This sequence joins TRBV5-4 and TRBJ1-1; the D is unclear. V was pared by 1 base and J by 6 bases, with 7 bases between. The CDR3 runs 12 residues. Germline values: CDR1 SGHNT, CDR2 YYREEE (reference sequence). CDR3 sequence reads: CASSLIMSEAFF. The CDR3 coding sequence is TGTGCCAGCAGCTTGATAATGTCTGAAGCTTTCTTT.

CDR3 sequence: CASSPRTHSGNTIYF. The CDR3 nucleotides read TGTGCCAGCAGTCCGAGGACACACTCTGGAAACACCATATATTTT. The chain employs TRBV25-1 and TRBJ1-3; tentative D call: TRBD1 (5 bases). Looked up from germline, CDR1 is MGHDK and CDR2 is SYGVNS. This CDR3 comprises 15 residues. Trimming shortened V by 5 bases and J by 0 bases, and 11 bases separated the two germline ends.

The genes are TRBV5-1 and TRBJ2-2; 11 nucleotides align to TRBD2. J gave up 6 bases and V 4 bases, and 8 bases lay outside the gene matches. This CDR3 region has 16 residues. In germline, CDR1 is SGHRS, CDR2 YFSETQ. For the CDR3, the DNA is TGCGCCAGCAGCATAGCTAGCGGGGGGCTCTCCGGGGAGCTGTTTTTT. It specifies CASSIASGGLSGELFF.

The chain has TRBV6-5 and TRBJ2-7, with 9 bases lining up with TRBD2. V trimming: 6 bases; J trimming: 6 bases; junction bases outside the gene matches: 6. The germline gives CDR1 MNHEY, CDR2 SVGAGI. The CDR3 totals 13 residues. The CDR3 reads CASRAGGVSEQYF. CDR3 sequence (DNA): TGTGCCAGCAGGGCGGGAGGGGTTTCCGAGCAGTACTTC.

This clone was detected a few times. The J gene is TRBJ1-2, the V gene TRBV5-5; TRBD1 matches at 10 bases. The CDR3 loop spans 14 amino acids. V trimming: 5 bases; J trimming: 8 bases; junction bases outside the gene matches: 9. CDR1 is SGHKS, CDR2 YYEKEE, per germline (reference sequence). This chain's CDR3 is CASRTGGGAGGYTF. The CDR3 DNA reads TGTGCCAGCAGGACAGGGGGCGGCGCGGGCGGCTACACCTTC.

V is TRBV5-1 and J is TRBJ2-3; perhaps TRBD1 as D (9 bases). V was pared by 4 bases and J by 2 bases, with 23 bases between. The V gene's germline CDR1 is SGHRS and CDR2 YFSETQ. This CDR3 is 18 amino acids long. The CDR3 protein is CASSPGTGLAGITDTQYF. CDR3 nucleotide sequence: TGCGCCAGCAGCCCAGGGACAGGGTTAGCGGGGATCACAGATACGCAGTATTTT. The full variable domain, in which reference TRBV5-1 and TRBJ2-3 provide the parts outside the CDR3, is KAGVTQTPRYLIKTRGQQVTLSCSPISGHRSVSWYQQTPGQGLQFLFEYFSETQRNKGNFPGRFSGRQFSNSRSEMNVSTLELGDSALYLCASSPGTGLAGITDTQYFGPGTRLTVL.

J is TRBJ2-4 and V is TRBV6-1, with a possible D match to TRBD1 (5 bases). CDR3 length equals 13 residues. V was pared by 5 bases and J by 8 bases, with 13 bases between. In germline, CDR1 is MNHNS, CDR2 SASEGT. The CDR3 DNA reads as TGTGCCAGCAGTCCCAGGGCGGAATACATTCAGTACTTC. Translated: CASSPRAEYIQYF.

The CDR3 reads CASSYRRGETQYF. CDR3 nucleotide sequence: TGTGCCAGCAGTTATAGGAGGGGAGAGACCCAGTACTTC. The chain has TRBV6-6 and TRBJ2-5; maybe TRBD2 (6 bases). Per the germline V gene, CDR1 is MNHNY and CDR2 is SVGAGI (reference sequence). V lost 3 bases, J lost 4 bases, and 9 bases lay in between. The CDR3 runs 13 residues.

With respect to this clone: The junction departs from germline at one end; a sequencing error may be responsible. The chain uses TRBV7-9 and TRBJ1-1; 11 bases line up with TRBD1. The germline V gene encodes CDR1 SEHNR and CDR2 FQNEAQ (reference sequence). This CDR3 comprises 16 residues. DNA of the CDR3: TGTTCCAGCAGCTCCGGGACAGGGGGTGGGGGCACTGAAGCTTTCTTT. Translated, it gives CSSSSGTGGGGTEAFF.

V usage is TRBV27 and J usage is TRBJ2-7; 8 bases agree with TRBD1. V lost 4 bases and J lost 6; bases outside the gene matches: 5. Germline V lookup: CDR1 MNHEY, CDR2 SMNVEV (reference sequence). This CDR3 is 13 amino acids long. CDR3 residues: CASSSSRGREQYF. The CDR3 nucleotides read TGTGCCAGCAGTTCCTCCAGGGGGCGCGAGCAGTACTTC.

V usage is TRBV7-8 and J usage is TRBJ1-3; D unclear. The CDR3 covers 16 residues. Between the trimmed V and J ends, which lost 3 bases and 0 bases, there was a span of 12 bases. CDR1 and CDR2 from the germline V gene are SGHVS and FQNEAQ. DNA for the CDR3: TGTGCCAGCAGCTTTTCCGACAACCTCTCTGGAAACACCATATATTTT. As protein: CASSFSDNLSGNTIYF.

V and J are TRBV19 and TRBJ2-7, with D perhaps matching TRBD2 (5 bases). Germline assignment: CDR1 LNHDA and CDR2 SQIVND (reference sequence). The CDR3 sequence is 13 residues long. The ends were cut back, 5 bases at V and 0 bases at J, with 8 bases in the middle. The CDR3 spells CASSRGLSYEQYF. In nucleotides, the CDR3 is TGTGCCAGTAGTCGCGGACTCTCCTACGAGCAGTACTTC.

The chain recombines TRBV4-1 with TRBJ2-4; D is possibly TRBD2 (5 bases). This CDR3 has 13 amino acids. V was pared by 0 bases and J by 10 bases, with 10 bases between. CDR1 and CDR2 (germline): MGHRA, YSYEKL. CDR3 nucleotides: TGCGCCAGCAGCCAAGATGAGGGTCCAATTCAGTACTTC. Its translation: CASSQDEGPIQYF.

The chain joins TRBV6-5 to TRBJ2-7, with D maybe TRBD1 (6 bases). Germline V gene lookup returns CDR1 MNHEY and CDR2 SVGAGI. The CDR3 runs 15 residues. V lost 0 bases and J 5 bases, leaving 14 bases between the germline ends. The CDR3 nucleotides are TGTGCCAGCAGTTACTCAGGCAGGGGAGTCGACGAGCAGTACTTC. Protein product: CASSYSGRGVDEQYF.

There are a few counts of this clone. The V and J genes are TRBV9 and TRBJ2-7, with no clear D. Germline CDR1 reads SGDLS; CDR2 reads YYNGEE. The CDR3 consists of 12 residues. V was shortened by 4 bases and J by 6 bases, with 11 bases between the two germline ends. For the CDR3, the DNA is TGTGCCAGCAGCACACAGTCCGGCGAGCAGTACTTC. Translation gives CASSTQSGEQYF.

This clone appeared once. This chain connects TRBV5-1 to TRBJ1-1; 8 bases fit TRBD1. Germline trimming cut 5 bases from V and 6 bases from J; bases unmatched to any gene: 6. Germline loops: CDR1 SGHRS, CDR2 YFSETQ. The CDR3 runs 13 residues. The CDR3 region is CASSSGTGAEAFF. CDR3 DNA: TGCGCCAGCAGTTCCGGGACAGGAGCTGAAGCTTTCTTT.

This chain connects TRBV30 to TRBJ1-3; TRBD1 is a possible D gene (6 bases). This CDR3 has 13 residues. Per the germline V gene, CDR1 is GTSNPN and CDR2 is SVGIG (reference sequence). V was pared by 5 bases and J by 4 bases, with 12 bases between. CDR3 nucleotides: TGTGCCTGGGAGGGGGGGACAGGAAACACCATATATTTT. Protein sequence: CAWEGGTGNTIYF.

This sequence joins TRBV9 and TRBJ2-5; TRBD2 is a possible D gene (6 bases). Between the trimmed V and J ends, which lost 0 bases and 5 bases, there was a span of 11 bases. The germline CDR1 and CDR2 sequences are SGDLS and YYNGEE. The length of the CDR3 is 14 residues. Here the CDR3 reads CASSVGVGRETQYF. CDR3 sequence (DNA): TGTGCCAGCAGCGTAGGAGTAGGGAGGGAGACCCAGTACTTC.

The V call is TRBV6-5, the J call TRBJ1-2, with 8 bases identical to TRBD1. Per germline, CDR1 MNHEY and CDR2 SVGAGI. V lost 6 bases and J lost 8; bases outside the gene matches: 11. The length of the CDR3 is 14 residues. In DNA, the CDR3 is TGTGCCAGCAGGTTCCGGGACAGGCCAGGGGGCTACACCTTC. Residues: CASRFRDRPGGYTF.

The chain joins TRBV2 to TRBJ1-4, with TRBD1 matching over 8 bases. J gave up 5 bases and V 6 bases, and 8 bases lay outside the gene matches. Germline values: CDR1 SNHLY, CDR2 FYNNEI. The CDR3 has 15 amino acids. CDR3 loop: CASRARTGKNEKLFF. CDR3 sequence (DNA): TGTGCCAGCAGGGCTCGGACAGGGAAGAATGAAAAACTGTTTTTT.